This T cell receptor (beta chain) comes out of a study of OX40 agonist ivuxolimab in advanced cancers. Assay: immunoSEQ multiplex PCR; the TCRdb copy retains only in-frame clones and omits some. The sample consists of tens of thousands of clones, 88% of them appearing once. CDR3 length equals 16 residues. Sampling times: baseline, cycle 4 day 1, cycle 7 day 1. This clonotype was obtained from an adult with an advanced solid tumor such as melanoma, head and neck, liver or kidney cancer. The specimen was CD4+ or CD8+ T cells sorted from blood, collected in a trial of the OX40 agonist ivuxolimab. The gene calls are TRBV21-1 and TRBJ2-5; TRBD1, the table's D call, lacks a check against the DNA. TRBV21-1 is a known pseudogene. The CDR3, as DNA: TGTGCCAGCAGCACCCATCGGACAGGATTACAAGAGACCCAGTACTTC. Translation gives CASSTHRTGLQETQYF.